This T cell receptor (beta chain) was sequenced during a study of human T cells and chemical hapten exposure. V was shortened by 5 bases and J by 6 bases, with 16 bases between the two germline ends. Per germline, CDR1 MNHEY and CDR2 SVGAGI. The CDR3 has 15 residues. In the authors' methods: TCR counts had a median of about 94,000 per sample and spanned about 20,000 to 750,000. TCRdb redid the calling of the RACE reads with MiXCR, one entry per CDR3 protein. These V and J calls derive from TCRdb rather than the authors' analysis. The sample carries more than 100,000 distinct CDR3 sequences, roughly 13% recorded once. Time point meaning: patch test 1, 2 weeks after DPC sensitization. The treatment: therapeutic diphenylcyclopropenone sensitization with weekly scalp DPC. Alopecia patients between 18 and 70 years old and suitable for DPC were used as donors.

Sequencing was performed on whole blood, taken in connection with sensitization to the hapten diphenylcyclopropenone (DPC). The chain links TRBV6-5 to TRBJ2-2; D is unresolved. The TCR comes from a young man with alopecia areata. Some clones in this sample may be carry-over from other donors' samples. The DNA for the CDR3 is TGTGCCAGCAGTGCAAAAGCGACCCGATCCGGGGAGCTGTTTTTT. Protein sequence: CASSAKATRSGELFF.